A single sample is the source of the 21 T cell receptor beta chains below, sequenced in a study of blood T cell repertoires in COVID-19. The table came from immunoSEQ multiplex PCR; TCRdb's copy has only in-frame clones and leaves some out. The data contain 430,000 or so clones, nearly 90% of them singletons. Sequencing was performed on PBMCs or T cells enriched from blood (not recorded which). These receptors were taken from a woman aged 18-29 years who had been exposed to COVID-19.

The DNA for the CDR3 is TGTGCCAGCACCTCGGGGGGTTGGAACACTGAAGCTTTCTTT. Its translation: CASTSGGWNTEAFF. This chain uses TRBV28 with TRBJ1-1, with D possibly matching TRBD1 (5 bases). Trimming took off 7 bases at V and 1 base at J, with 13 bases between the two ends. Germline CDR1 reads MDHEN; CDR2 reads SYDVKM. This CDR3 has 14 amino acids.

This chain joins TRBV5-6 and TRBJ2-7; D not certain. Trimming took 2 bases from V and 2 from J, leaving 8 bases between them. The CDR3 is 13 residues long. CDR1 is SGHDT and CDR2 is YYEEEE in the germline V gene. CDR3 loop: CASSFGETYEQYF. CDR3 nucleotide sequence: TGTGCCAGCAGCTTCGGAGAAACCTACGAGCAGTACTTC.

This chain connects TRBV25-1 to TRBJ2-7; D not certain. The germline gives CDR1 MGHDK, CDR2 SYGVNS. CDR3 length: 11 amino acids. Between the trimmed V and J ends, which lost 2 bases and 9 bases, there was a span of 8 bases. As DNA, the CDR3 is TGTGCCAGCAGTGAAGGGCAACGGCAGTACTTC. This gives the protein CASSEGQRQYF.

J is TRBJ1-1 and V is TRBV4-1; maybe TRBD1 (6 bases). The CDR3 is made up of 14 amino acids. Germline V gene data show CDR1 as MGHRA and CDR2 as YSYEKL. V lost 3 bases to trimming and J lost 8 bases, with 16 bases between them. The CDR3 sequence: CASSHRTDVVEAFF. Written as DNA, the CDR3 is TGCGCCAGCAGCCACAGGACAGACGTGGTGGAAGCTTTCTTT.

V gene TRBV27 combines with J gene TRBJ2-7; 9 bases align to TRBD1. CDR1 is MNHEY and CDR2 is SMNVEV in the germline V gene (reference sequence). V trimming: 5 bases; J trimming: 2 bases; junction bases outside the gene matches: 4. CDR3 length equals 14 residues. The CDR3 spells CASSVRTGAYEQYF. The CDR3 bases are TGTGCCAGCAGTGTTCGGACAGGGGCCTACGAGCAGTACTTC.

The chain has TRBV28 and TRBJ1-5; 7 bases line up with TRBD1. J gave up 4 bases and V 4 bases, and 10 bases lay outside the gene matches. The CDR3 totals 16 residues. The germline V gene encodes CDR1 MDHEN and CDR2 SYDVKM. This CDR3 is CASSSLTTGYNQPQHF. As DNA, the CDR3 is TGTGCCAGCAGTTCCCTTACGACAGGGTATAATCAGCCCCAGCATTTT.

This clone was counted a few times. The rearrangement links TRBV7-9 to TRBJ1-6; D ambiguous. The length of the CDR3 is 15 residues. CDR1 and CDR2 from the germline V gene are SEHNR and FQNEAQ (reference sequence). V lost 0 bases, J lost 9 bases, and 12 bases lay in between. CDR3 in DNA: TGTGCCAGCAGCTTAGCGGGCCCCTTTACTTCACCCCTCCACTTT. Protein: CASSLAGPFTSPLHF.

The table lists this clone with a few counts. This rearrangement joins TRBV7-2 to TRBJ1-4, with 9 positions matching TRBD1. CDR3 length equals 15 residues. CDR1 and CDR2 from the germline V gene are SGHTA and FQGNSA. Losses at the gene ends were 4 bases for V and 5 bases for J; bases not matched to a gene: 5. The CDR3 coding sequence is TGTGCCAGCAGCTACCCCGGGACAGGGAATGAAAAACTGTTTTTT. Amino acids: CASSYPGTGNEKLFF.

V usage is TRBV10-3 and J usage is TRBJ1-1; no definite D call. The CDR3 runs to 13 residues. V was cut by 4 bases and J by 2 bases, with 8 bases left in between. The germline V gene encodes CDR1 ENHRY and CDR2 SYGVKD. The CDR3 is CAISANSNTEAFF. In DNA, the CDR3 is TGTGCCATCAGTGCCAATTCAAACACTGAAGCTTTCTTT.

The chain has TRBV28 and TRBJ2-2, with TRBD1 matching over 8 bases. Germline CDR1 MDHEN, CDR2 SYDVKM. This CDR3 is built from 18 residues. After removal of 3 bases from V and 6 bases from J, the junction contained 15 bases not matched to a gene. This CDR3 reads CASSLGRGRGRVSGELFF. The CDR3 DNA is TGTGCCAGCAGTTTGGGCAGGGGGCGGGGTCGAGTCTCCGGGGAGCTGTTTTTT. The whole variable domain, remainder taken from reference TRBV28 and TRBJ2-2, is DVKVTQSSRYLVKRTGEKVFLECVQDMDHENMFWYRQDPGLGLRLIYFSYDVKMKEKGDIPEGYSVSREKKERFSLILESASTNQTSMYLCASSLGRGRGRVSGELFFGEGSRLTVL.

The V call is TRBV7-2, the J call TRBJ2-3, with 10 bases fitting TRBD2. Germline V CDR1 and CDR2: SGHTA, FQGNSA. J gave up 4 bases and V 4 bases, and 5 bases lay outside the gene matches. The CDR3 loop spans 15 amino acids. CDR3 residues: CASSSQRGGADTQYF. The CDR3 nucleotides read TGTGCCAGCAGCTCCCAGCGGGGGGGAGCAGATACGCAGTATTTT.

This chain uses TRBV7-8 with TRBJ2-3, with TRBD1 as a possible D gene (6 bases). Trimming shortened V by 0 bases and J by 2 bases, and 12 bases separated the two germline ends. The germline V gene encodes CDR1 SGHVS and CDR2 FQNEAQ. This CDR3 region has 16 residues. The CDR3 is CASSLALGAHTDTQYF. CDR3 nucleotides: TGTGCCAGCAGCTTAGCGTTGGGGGCCCACACAGATACGCAGTATTTT.

This clone was detected a few times. V gene TRBV28 combines with J gene TRBJ1-5, with 7 bases fitting TRBD1. Germline-derived CDR1 and CDR2 are MDHEN and SYDVKM. CDR3 size: 15 residues. With V trimmed by 6 bases and J by 4 bases, 9 bases remained unmatched. The DNA for the CDR3 is TGTGCCAGCAGCGCCGGGGACAGCGATAATCAGCCCCAGCATTTT. Protein sequence: CASSAGDSDNQPQHF.

The chain recombines TRBV14 with TRBJ1-1; 8 bases map to TRBD1. Losses at the gene ends were 4 bases for V and 3 bases for J; bases not matched to a gene: 7. The CDR3 contains 15 residues. The germline CDR1 and CDR2 sequences are SGHDN and FVKESK. The CDR3 is CASSPPTGVYTEAFF. CDR3 in DNA: TGTGCCAGCAGCCCGCCGACAGGGGTGTACACTGAAGCTTTCTTT.

This chain links TRBV18 with TRBJ2-7; maybe TRBD1 (6 bases). Germline V gives CDR1 KGHSH, CDR2 LQKENI. The CDR3 sequence is 11 residues long. V was shortened by 6 bases and J by 7 bases, with 10 bases between the two germline ends. CDR3 nucleotide sequence: TGTGCCAGCTCCCAGGGGTTTGAGCAGTACTTC. Translation: CASSQGFEQYF.

This clone came up a few times. This chain links TRBV11-3 with TRBJ2-1, with TRBD2 identical over 7 bases. V gave up 1 base and J gave up 2 bases; unmatched junction bases: 11. This CDR3 is built from 18 residues. The germline V gene encodes CDR1 SGHNT and CDR2 YENEEA. The CDR3 loop is CASSLGNLAGGTYNEQFF. CDR3 coding DNA: TGTGCCAGCAGCTTAGGCAACTTAGCGGGTGGCACCTACAATGAGCAGTTCTTC.

The V and J genes are TRBV6-1 and TRBJ1-2; D is perhaps TRBD1 (6 bases). The CDR3 contains 16 residues. CDR1 and CDR2 (germline): MNHNS, SASEGT. With 1 base removed from V and 2 bases from J, the gap between germline ends came to 14 bases. The CDR3 here is CASSEGGGLPNYGYTF. CDR3 DNA sequence: TGTGCCAGCAGTGAAGGGGGGGGCCTCCCGAACTATGGCTACACCTTC.

The chain recombines TRBV5-1 with TRBJ2-2; a possible D gene is TRBD2 (6 bases). Germline CDR1 is SGHRS and CDR2 is YFSETQ. Trimming removed 4 bases at V and 6 bases at J, with 10 bases between. This CDR3 comprises 13 residues. DNA of the CDR3: TGCGCCAGCAGCCGGGAGAGTGCCGGGGAGCTGTTTTTT. Encoded protein: CASSRESAGELFF.

The chain uses TRBV5-1 and TRBJ1-1; a weak D match, TRBD1 (6 bases). The CDR3 covers 12 residues. Per the germline V gene, CDR1 is SGHRS and CDR2 is YFSETQ. V was clipped by 0 bases and J by 11 bases, with 11 bases between them. CDR3: CASSLGGREAFF. As DNA, the CDR3 is TGCGCCAGCAGCTTGGGGGGGCGAGAGGCTTTCTTT. Complete variable domain (other parts from reference TRBV5-1 and TRBJ1-1): KAGVTQTPRYLIKTRGQQVTLSCSPISGHRSVSWYQQTPGQGLQFLFEYFSETQRNKGNFPGRFSGRQFSNSRSEMNVSTLELGDSALYLCASSLGGREAFFGQGTRLTVV.

This sequence joins TRBV29-1 and TRBJ2-2, with D uncertain. CDR3 size: 14 residues. V lost 4 bases and J 6 bases, leaving 15 bases between the germline ends. Germline CDR1 SQVTM, CDR2 ANQGSEA. CDR3 coding DNA: TGCAGCGTTGTTGAGGCCTCAAAGGCCGGGGAGCTGTTTTTT. Its protein product is CSVVEASKAGELFF.

The chain links TRBV7-9 to TRBJ1-3; no clear D gene. The germline CDR1 and CDR2 sequences are SEHNR and FQNEAQ (reference sequence). V lost 6 bases, J lost 4 bases, and 7 bases lay in between. The length of the CDR3 is 12 residues. Here the CDR3 DNA reads TGTGCCAGCAGTATCTCGGGAAACACCATATATTTT. Translation: CASSISGNTIYF.